These 2 T cell receptor beta chains came from one sample sequenced in a study of shared clonotypes between healthy human individuals. Data came from immunoSEQ multiplex PCR; TCRdb stores just in-frame clones and leaves some out. Among roughly 500,000 clones, around 75% were seen once, and the ten largest hold roughly 13%. The sample was PBMCs. Source of these receptors: a woman in her 40s in good health. Some clones in this sample may be carry-over from other donors' samples.

The chain employs TRBV5-1 and TRBJ1-2; D is possibly TRBD1 (6 bases). Germline V gene sequence: CDR1 SGHRS, CDR2 YFSETQ. The CDR3 loop spans 14 amino acids. V gave up 0 bases and J gave up 1 base, with 7 bases separating them. The CDR3 coding sequence is TGCGCCAGCAGCTTGGGGACAGTTAACTATGGCTACACCTTC. Its protein is CASSLGTVNYGYTF.

The chain uses TRBV19 and TRBJ2-5, with D perhaps given as TRBD1 or TRBD2 (5 bases each). Trimming shortened V by 1 base and J by 3 bases, and 6 bases separated the two germline ends. This CDR3 spans 13 amino acids. The germline CDR1 and CDR2 sequences are LNHDA and SQIVND (reference sequence). The CDR3 bases are TGTGCCAGTAGTATAGGAGGGGAAGAGACCCAGTACTTC. Translating gives CASSIGGEETQYF. The full variable domain, its missing parts supplied by reference TRBV19 and TRBJ2-5, is DGGITQSPKYLFRKEGQNVTLSCEQNLNHDAMYWYRQDPGQGLRLIYYSQIVNDFQKGDIAEGYSVSREKKESFPLTVTSAQKNPTAFYLCASSIGGEETQYFGPGTRLLVL.